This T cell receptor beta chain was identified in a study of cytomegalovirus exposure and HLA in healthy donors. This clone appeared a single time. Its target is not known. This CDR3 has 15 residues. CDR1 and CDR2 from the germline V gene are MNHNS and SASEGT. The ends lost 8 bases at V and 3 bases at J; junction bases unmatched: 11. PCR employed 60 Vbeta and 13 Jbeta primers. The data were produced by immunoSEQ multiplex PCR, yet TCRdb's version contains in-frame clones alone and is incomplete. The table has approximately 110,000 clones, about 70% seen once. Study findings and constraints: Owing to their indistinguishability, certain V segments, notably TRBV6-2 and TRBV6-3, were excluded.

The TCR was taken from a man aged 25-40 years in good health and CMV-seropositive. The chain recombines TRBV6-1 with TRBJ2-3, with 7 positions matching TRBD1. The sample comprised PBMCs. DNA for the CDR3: TGTGCCAGCCGAGAGAGGGGGCAGGTTACAGATACGCAGTATTTT. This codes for CASRERGQVTDTQYF.